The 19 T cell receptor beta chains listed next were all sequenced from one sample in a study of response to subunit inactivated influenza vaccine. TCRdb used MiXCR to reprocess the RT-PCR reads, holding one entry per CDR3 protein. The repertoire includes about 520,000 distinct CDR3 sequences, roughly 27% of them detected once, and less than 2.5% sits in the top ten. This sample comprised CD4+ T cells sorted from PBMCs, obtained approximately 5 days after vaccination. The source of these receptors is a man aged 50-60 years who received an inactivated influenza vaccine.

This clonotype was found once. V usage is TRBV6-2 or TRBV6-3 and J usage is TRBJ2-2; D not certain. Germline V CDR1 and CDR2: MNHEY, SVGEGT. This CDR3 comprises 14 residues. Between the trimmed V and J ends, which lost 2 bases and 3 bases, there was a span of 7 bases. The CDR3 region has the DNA TGTGCCAGCAGTTACGCGGAAGACACCGGGGAGCTGTTTTTT. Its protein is CASSYAEDTGELFF.

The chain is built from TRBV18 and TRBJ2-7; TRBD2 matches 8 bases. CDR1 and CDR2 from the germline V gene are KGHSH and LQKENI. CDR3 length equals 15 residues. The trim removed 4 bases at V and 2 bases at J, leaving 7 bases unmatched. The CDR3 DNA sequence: TGTGCCAGCTCACGGGTTAGCGGGATTACCTACGAGCAGTACTTC. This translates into CASSRVSGITYEQYF.

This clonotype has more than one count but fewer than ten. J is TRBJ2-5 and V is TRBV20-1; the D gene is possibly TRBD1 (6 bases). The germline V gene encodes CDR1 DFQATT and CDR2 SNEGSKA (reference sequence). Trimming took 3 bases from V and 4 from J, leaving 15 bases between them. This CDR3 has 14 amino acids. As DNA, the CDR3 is TGCAGTGCTAGCTTACAGGGTTTACGAGAGACCCAGTACTTC. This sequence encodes CSASLQGLRETQYF.

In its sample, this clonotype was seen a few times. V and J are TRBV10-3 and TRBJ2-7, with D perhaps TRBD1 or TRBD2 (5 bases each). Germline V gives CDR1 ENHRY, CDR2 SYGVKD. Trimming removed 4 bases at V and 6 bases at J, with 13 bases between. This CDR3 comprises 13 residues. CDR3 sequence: CAISGDQRSEQYF. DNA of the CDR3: TGTGCCATCAGTGGGGACCAGCGGAGCGAGCAGTACTTC.

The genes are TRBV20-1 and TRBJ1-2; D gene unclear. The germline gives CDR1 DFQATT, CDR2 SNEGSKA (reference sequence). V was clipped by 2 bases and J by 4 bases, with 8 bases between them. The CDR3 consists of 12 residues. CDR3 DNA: TGCAGTGCTAGACCGACCCTCTATGGCTACACCTTC. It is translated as CSARPTLYGYTF.

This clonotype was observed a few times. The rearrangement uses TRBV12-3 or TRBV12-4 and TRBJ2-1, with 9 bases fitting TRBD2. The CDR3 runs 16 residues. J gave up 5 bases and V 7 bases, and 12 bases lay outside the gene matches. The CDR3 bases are TGTGCCAGCACCTTTCAGGGGACTAGCTTAAACAATGAGCAGTTCTTC. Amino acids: CASTFQGTSLNNEQFF.

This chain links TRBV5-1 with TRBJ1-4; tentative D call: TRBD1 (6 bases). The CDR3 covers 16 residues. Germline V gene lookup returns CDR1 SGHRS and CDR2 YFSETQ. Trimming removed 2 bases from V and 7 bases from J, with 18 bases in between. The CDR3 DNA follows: TGCGCCAGCAGCTTTAACTCAGGGGCGAGGGGTGAAAAACTGTTTTTT. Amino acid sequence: CASSFNSGARGEKLFF.

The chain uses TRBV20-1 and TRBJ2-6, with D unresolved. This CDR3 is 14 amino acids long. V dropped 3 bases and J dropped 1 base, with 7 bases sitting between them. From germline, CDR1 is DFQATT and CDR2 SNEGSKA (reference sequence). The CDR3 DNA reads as TGCAGTGCTAGTAGTCGTTCTGGGGCCAACGTCCTGACTTTC. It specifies CSASSRSGANVLTF.

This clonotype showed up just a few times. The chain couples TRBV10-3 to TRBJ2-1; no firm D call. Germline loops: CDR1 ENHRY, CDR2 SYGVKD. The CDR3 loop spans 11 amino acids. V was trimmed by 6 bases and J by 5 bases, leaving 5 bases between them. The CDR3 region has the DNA TGTGCCATCAGCAGGAACAATGAGCAGTTCTTC. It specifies CAISRNNEQFF.

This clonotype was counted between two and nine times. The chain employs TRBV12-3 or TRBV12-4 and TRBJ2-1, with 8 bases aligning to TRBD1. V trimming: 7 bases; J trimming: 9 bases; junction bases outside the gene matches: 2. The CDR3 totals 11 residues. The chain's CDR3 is CASTRGREQFF. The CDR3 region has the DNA TGTGCCAGCACCAGGGGGCGTGAGCAGTTCTTC.

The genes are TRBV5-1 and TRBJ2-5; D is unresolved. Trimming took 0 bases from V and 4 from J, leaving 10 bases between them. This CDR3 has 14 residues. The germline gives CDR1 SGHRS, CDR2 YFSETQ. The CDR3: CASSLALGSETQYF. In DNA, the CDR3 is TGCGCCAGCAGCTTGGCCTTGGGTTCAGAGACCCAGTACTTC.

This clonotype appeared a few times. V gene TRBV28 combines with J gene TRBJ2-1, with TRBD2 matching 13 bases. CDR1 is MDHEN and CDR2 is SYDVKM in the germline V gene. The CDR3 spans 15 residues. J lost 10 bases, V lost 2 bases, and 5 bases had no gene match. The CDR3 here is CASSLTSGRATEQFF. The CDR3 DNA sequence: TGTGCCAGCAGTTTAACTAGCGGGAGGGCCACAGAGCAGTTCTTC.

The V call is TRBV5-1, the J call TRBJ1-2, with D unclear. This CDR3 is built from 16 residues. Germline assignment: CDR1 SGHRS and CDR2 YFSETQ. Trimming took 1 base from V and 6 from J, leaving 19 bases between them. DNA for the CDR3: TGCGCCAGCAGCTTGAAGGCGAGCTCCCTTTTCGATGGCTACACCTTC. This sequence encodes CASSLKASSLFDGYTF.

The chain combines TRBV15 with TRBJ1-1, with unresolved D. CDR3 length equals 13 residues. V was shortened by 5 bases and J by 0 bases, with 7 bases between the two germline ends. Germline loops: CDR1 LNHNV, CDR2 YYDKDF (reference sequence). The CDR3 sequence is CATSRGVNTEAFF. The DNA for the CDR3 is TGTGCCACCAGCCGGGGAGTGAACACTGAAGCTTTCTTT. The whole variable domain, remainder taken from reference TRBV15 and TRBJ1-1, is DAMVIQNPRYQVTQFGKPVTLSCSQTLNHNVMYWYQQKSSQAPKLLFHYYDKDFNNEADTPDNFQSRRPNTSFCFLDIRSPGLGDTAMYLCATSRGVNTEAFFGQGTRLTVV.

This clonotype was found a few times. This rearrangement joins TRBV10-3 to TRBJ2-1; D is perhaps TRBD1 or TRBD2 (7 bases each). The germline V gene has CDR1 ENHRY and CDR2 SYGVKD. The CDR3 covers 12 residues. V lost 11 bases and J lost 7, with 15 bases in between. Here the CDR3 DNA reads TGTGCCGCCCAGGGGGGGGGTAATGAGCAGTTCTTC. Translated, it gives CAAQGGGNEQFF.

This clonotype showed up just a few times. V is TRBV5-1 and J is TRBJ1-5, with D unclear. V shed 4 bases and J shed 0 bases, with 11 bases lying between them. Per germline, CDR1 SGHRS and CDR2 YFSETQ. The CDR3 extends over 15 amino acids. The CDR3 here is CASSPGAYSNQPQHF. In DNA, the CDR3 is TGCGCCAGCAGCCCGGGCGCGTATAGCAATCAGCCCCAGCATTTT.

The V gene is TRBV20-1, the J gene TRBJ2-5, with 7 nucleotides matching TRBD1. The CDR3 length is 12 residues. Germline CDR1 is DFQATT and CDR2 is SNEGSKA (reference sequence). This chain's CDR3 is CSTPGQTETQYF. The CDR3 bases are TGCAGCACCCCGGGACAGACGGAGACCCAGTACTTC.

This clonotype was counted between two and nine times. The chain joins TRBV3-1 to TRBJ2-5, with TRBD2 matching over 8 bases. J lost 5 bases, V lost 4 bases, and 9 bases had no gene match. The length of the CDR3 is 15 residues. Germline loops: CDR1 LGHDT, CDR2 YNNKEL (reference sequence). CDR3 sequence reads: CASSPRGGPGETQYF. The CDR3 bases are TGTGCCAGCAGCCCCCGGGGGGGGCCAGGGGAGACCCAGTACTTC.

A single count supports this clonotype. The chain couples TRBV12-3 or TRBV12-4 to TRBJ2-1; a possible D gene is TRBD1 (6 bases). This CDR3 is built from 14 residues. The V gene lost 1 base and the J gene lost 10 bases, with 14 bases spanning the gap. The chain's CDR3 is CASSLGGRLGEQFF. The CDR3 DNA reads TGTGCCAGCAGTTTAGGGGGGCGCCTCGGGGAGCAGTTCTTC.